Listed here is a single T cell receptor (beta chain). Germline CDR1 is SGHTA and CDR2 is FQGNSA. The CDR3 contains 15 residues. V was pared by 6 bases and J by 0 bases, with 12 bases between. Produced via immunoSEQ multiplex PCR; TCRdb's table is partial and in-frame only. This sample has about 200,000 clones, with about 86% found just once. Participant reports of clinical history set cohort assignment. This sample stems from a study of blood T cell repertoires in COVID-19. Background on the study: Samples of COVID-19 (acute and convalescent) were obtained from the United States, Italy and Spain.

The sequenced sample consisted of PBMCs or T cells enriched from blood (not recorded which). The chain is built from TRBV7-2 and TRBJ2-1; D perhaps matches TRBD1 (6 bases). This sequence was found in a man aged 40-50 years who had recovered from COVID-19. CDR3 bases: TGTGCCAGCAGACCTACAGGGTCCTCCTACAATGAGCAGTTCTTC. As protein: CASRPTGSSYNEQFF.